This T cell receptor beta chain was sequenced for a study of blood T cell repertoires in COVID-19. Study background: Samples representing acute and convalescent COVID-19 were sourced from the United States, Italy and Spain.

Methods used by the authors: Scientists estimated how many nucleated cells there were by amplifying reference gene primers. Some clones are missing from TCRdb's copy, which holds only in-frame ones; the method was immunoSEQ multiplex PCR. Clone size and V and J calls were adopted from that table, with D and trimming inferred from the DNA. The table lists 250,000 or so clones, around 84% of them singletons. The specimen was peripheral blood. This clonotype was sampled from a woman aged 40 to 50 who had recovered from COVID-19.

CDR3 sequence (DNA): TGTGCCAGCAGCCCAGGGGGGAACACTGAAGCTTTCTTT. This translates into CASSPGGNTEAFF. The gene calls are TRBV7-3 and TRBJ1-1; 7 nucleotides agree with TRBD1. Germline CDR1 is SGHTA and CDR2 is FQGTGA. Germline trimming cut 5 bases from V and 1 base from J; bases unmatched to any gene: 1. The CDR3 runs 13 residues.